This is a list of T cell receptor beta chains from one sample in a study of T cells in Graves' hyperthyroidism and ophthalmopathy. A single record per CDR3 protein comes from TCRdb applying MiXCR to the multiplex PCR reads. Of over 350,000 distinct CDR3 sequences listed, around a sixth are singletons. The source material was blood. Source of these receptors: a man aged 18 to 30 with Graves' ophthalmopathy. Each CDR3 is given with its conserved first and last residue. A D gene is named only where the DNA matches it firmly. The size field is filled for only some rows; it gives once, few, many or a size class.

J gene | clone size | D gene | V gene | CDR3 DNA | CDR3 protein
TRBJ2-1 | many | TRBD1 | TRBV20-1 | TGCAGTGCTGGGACAGGGATATCCTACAATGAGCAGTTCTTC | CSAGTGISYNEQFF
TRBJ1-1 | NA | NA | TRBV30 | TGTGCCTGGAGTGTCCCGCTGGTAGTTCCGAACACTGAAGCTTTCTTT | CAWSVPLVVPNTEAFF
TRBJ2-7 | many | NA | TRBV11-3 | TGTGCCAGCAGCTCCGGGACCGACTACGAGCAGTACTTC | CASSSGTDYEQYF
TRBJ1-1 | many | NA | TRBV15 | TGTGCCACCAGCAGAGATCCCGACAAGAACACTGAAGCTTTCTTT | CATSRDPDKNTEAFF
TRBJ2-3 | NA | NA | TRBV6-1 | TGTGCCAGCAGGAGCCCAGGGCGGACTTCCACAGATACGCAGTATTTT | CASRSPGRTSTDTQYF
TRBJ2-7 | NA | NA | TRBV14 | TGTGCCAGCAGCCAAGCGCACAGTAGCTCCTACGAGCAGTACTTC | CASSQAHSSSYEQYF
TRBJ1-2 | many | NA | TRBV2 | TGTGCCAGCCAAACGGACTCTCGTGCATCCACCTTC | CASQTDSRASTF
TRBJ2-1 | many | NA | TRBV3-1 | TGTGCCAGCACCAAAGGTGGTTTAGGGCTACAAAATGAGCAGTTCTTC | CASTKGGLGLQNEQFF
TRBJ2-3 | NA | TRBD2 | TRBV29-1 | TGCAGCGTTGCTAGCGGGGGGACCACAGATACGCAGTATTTT | CSVASGGTTDTQYF
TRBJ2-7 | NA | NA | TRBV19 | TGTGCCAGTAGTGGCGGTCTCATCTACGAGCAGTACTTC | CASSGGLIYEQYF
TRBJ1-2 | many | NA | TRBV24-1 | TGTGCCACCAGTGATGCGACAGTTCACTATGGCTACACCTTC | CATSDATVHYGYTF
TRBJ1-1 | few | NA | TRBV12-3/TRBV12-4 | TGTGCCAGCAATGTAGGGGTTAGCACTGAAGCTTTCTTT | CASNVGVSTEAFF